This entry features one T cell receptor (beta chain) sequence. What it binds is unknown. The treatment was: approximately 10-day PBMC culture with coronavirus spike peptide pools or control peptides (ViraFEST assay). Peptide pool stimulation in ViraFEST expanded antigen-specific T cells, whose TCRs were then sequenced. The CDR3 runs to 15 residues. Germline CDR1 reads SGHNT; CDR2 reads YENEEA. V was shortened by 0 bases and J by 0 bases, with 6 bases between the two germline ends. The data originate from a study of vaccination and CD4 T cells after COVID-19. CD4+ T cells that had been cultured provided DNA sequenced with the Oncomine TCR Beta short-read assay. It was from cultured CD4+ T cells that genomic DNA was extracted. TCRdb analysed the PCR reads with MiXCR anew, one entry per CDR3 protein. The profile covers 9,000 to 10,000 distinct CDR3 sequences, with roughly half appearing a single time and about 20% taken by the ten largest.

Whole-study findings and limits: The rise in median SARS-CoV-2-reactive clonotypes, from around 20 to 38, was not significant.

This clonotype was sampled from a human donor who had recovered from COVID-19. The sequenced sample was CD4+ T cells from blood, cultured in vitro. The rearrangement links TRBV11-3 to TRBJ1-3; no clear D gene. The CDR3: CASSLEGNSGNTIYF. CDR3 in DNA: TGTGCCAGCAGCTTAGAGGGAAACTCTGGAAACACCATATATTTT.